This TCR beta chain was obtained from a study of early T cells in non-severe SARS-CoV-2 infection. Whole-study context: Sequenced bulk RNA came from whole blood that was unsorted, and chains were unpaired. Notes on the study in general: VDJdb matching skewed toward anti-spike CD8 responses, missing private and CD4 specificities.

Germline CDR1 SGHTS, CDR2 YDEGEE. Including both end residues, the CDR3 is 12 amino acids long. In this sample, this clonotype turned up many times. Antigen unknown. Because the CDR3's place on the DNA is in doubt, the DNA is left out and the CDR3 is given as listed by TCRdb. Unique molecular identifiers tagged individual cDNA molecules. Each CDR3 protein is one row after TCRdb ran MiXCR on the 5' RACE reads. The table includes 60,000 to 65,000 distinct CDR3 sequences, roughly 8.8% detected once. This TCR was recovered from an adult who was a healthcare worker with PCR-confirmed SARS-CoV-2 infection or an uninfected control (not recorded which). Sample: whole blood. The V gene is TRBV5-8, the J gene TRBJ1-2; the table names TRBD1, a call not compared with the DNA. This chain's CDR3 is CASSLWGQGSTF.